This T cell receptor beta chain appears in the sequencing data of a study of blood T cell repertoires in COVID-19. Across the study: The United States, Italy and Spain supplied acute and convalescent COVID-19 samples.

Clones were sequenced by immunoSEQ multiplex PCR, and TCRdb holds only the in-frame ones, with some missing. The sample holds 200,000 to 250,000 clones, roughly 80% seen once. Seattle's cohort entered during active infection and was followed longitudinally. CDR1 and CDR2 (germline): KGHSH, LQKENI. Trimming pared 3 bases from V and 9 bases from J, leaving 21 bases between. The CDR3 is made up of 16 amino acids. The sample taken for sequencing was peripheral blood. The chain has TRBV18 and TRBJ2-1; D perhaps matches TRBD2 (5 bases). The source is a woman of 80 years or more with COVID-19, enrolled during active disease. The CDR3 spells CASSPLGPFGGGEQFF. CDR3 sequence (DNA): TGTGCCAGCTCACCGTTGGGCCCATTTGGAGGAGGTGAGCAGTTCTTC. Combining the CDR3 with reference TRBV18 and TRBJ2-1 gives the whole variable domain NAGVMQNPRHLVRRRGQEARLRCSPMKGHSHVYWYRQLPEEGLKFMVYLQKENIIDESGMPKERFSAEFPKEGPSILRIQQVVRGDSAAYFCASSPLGPFGGGEQFFGPGTRLTVL.